One and the same sample provided the 5 T cell receptor beta chains below, sequenced in a study of monozygotic twins with inflammatory bowel disease. TCRdb reanalyzed the 5' RACE reads and collapses them to one entry per CDR3 protein, without DNA. Its table records 170,000 or so distinct CDR3 sequences. Sequenced material: blood. All receptors come from a human donor with ulcerative colitis or Crohn's disease, or a healthy co-twin of an affected twin (not recorded which).

The rearrangement joins TRBV5-1 to TRBJ2-5. Germline V gene data show CDR1 as SGHRS and CDR2 as YFSETQ. CDR3 size: 13 residues. The CDR3 region is CASGASWGETQYF. Supplemented by reference TRBV5-1 and TRBJ2-5, the full variable domain reads KAGVTQTPRYLIKTRGQQVTLSCSPISGHRSVSWYQQTPGQGLQFLFEYFSETQRNKGNFPGRFSGRQFSNSRSEMNVSTLELGDSALYLCASGASWGETQYFGPGTRLLVL.

J is TRBJ2-1 and V is TRBV5-1; TCRdb's D call of TRBD1 is untestable without DNA. Germline V CDR1 and CDR2: SGHRS, YFSETQ. The CDR3 runs 15 residues. The CDR3 here is CASSLEGRRHNEQFF. The complete variable domain, with remaining parts taken from reference TRBV5-1 and TRBJ2-1, reads KAGVTQTPRYLIKTRGQQVTLSCSPISGHRSVSWYQQTPGQGLQFLFEYFSETQRNKGNFPGRFSGRQFSNSRSEMNVSTLELGDSALYLCASSLEGRRHNEQFFGPGTRLTVL.

The chain links TRBV27 to TRBJ1-6; the D call from TCRdb, TRBD1, cannot be confirmed without DNA. The CDR3 has 15 residues. CDR1 MNHEY and CDR2 SMNVEV come from the germline V gene (reference sequence). This chain's CDR3 is CASSWGPGNNSPLHF.

The V gene is TRBV6-2 or TRBV6-3, the J gene TRBJ1-2. Germline loops: CDR1 MNHEY, CDR2 SVGEGT. This CDR3 has 15 residues. CDR3 in amino acids: CASSSIDRPDYGYTF.

This chain uses TRBV20-1 with TRBJ2-1; TCRdb's D gene call, TRBD1, goes unchecked for lack of DNA. The CDR3 totals 13 residues. CDR1 and CDR2 (germline): DFQATT, SNEGSKA (reference sequence). CDR3: CSASGGSYNEQFF.